The clone carrying this T cell receptor (beta chain) was detected only once. Its antigen is not known. Compared with germline, one end of the junction differs, possibly owing to a read error. This entry comes from a study of tumor-infiltrating lymphocytes in primary liver carcinoma. Study-level background: Every patient in the cohort had a primary liver carcinoma. That carcinoma was treated by surgical resection. Tumors were staged T1-T3 N0M0 and measured roughly 4 to 10 cm across. In every tissue type, samples returned a similar yield of roughly 3.5 to 7.13 million productive TCRbeta reads. Study conclusions and caveats: Being bulk and unsorted, samples allowed no CD4+ and CD8+ repertoire comparison.

With a constant-region primer, TCR beta cDNA was made from about 0.5 ug of total RNA. The TCR beta library was amplified through three nested multiplex PCR rounds in a modified ARM-PCR procedure. TCRdb ran MiXCR on the multiplex PCR reads and lists one entry per CDR3 protein. The sample lists 320,000 or so distinct CDR3 sequences, 65% seen once, with about 9.4% in the top ten. The authors took blood RNA from unsorted whole blood and also extracted germline DNA. The sequence came from a middle-aged man with primary liver carcinoma and hepatitis B virus infection. Sequencing used peripheral blood.

The CDR3 DNA reads as TGTGCCTGGAGTGCTACCGGGGGAACGAACATTGAAGCTTTCTTT. Protein product: CAWSATGGTNIEAFF. This chain links TRBV30 with TRBJ1-1; TRBD1 is a possible D gene (5 bases). CDR1 GTSNPN and CDR2 SVGIG come from the germline V gene (reference sequence). The CDR3 contains 15 residues.